The next 17 T cell receptor beta chains were all read from a single sample in a study of T cell clonality in common variable immunodeficiency. General study findings and limits: Common variable immunodeficiency TCR beta sequences reportedly had fewer deletions and N-nucleotide insertions.

The repertoire was sequenced with immunoSEQ multiplex PCR; TCRdb's copy has only in-frame clones and lacks some. The sample is made up of more than 20,000 clones, none counted only once. These receptors are not linked to any known antigen. Sequencing used peripheral blood mononuclear cells. These TCRs come from a human donor with common variable immunodeficiency.

This clone appeared a few times. It differs at one base from a far larger clone, so likely a read error. Other DNA sequences from this sample encode an identical CDR3 as well. CDR3 region: CASKEASGGQPQHF. CDR3 DNA (partial): TGTGCCAGCAAGGAGGCTTCGGGGGGGCAGCCC. The chain uses TRBV6-2 or TRBV6-3 and TRBJ1-5; weak D call: TRBD1 (5 bases). Sequencing ends 3 residues short of the CDR3 end; the germline J gene provides the rest. The CDR3 is made up of 14 amino acids. The V end lost 7 bases, the J end lost 7 bases, and 17 bases lay between the germline ends. Per the germline V gene, CDR1 is MNHEY and CDR2 is SVGEGT.

This clone was recorded at least ten times. Read coverage stops 3 residues before the CDR3 terminus; the germline J gene supplies the remainder. The V gene is TRBV7-2, the J gene TRBJ2-1; TRBD1 agrees at 7 bases. V shed 6 bases and J 8 bases; nucleotides not matched to a gene: 13. Germline values: CDR1 SGHTA, CDR2 FQGNSA. This CDR3 is built from 15 residues. The part of the CDR3 DNA that was read is TGTGCCAGCAGACGACAGGGCCAGCGGTCGGATGAG. It translates to CASRRQGQRSDE. The full CDR3 protein is CASRRQGQRSDEQFF. The whole variable domain, filled in from reference TRBV7-2 and TRBJ2-1, reads GAGVSQSPSNKVTEKGKDVELRCDPISGHTALYWYRQSLGQGLEFLIYFQGNSAPDKSGLPSDRFSAERTGGSVSTLTIQRTQQEDSAVYLCASRRQGQRSDEQFFGPGTRLTVL.

This clone is classed as medium-sized. The DNA ends 3 residues before the CDR3 does, and the rest of the CDR3 is filled in from the germline J gene. This rearrangement joins TRBV11-2 to TRBJ2-4, with D possibly being TRBD1 (6 bases). Trimming removed 5 bases from V and 8 bases from J, with 19 bases in between. The CDR3 contains 15 residues. CDR1 SGHAT and CDR2 FQNNGV come from the germline V gene. The part of the CDR3 DNA that was read is TGTGCCAGCAGCCTATCTGGGGGCGGGTTATACATT. Translation gives CASSLSGGGLYI. The CDR3 in its entirety is CASSLSGGGLYIQYF.

This clone was seen at least ten times. The read ends 3 residues before the CDR3 terminus; that terminus is restored from the germline J gene. The V call is TRBV7-2, the J call TRBJ2-5, with D possibly matching TRBD1 (6 bases). Germline V lookup: CDR1 SGHTA, CDR2 FQGNSA. V was clipped by 6 bases and J by 5 bases, with 16 bases between them. CDR3 length: 14 amino acids. The CDR3: CASRSTGIRETQYF. The CDR3 DNA, read in part, is TGTGCCAGCAGGTCTACAGGGATTCGCGAGACC.

This clone was seen repeatedly, ten times or more. The read ends 3 residues early relative to the CDR3; the germline J gene fills the gap. This chain uses TRBV10-1 with TRBJ2-1; a possible D gene is TRBD2 (6 bases). Germline V gene lookup returns CDR1 WNHNN and CDR2 SYGVQD (reference sequence). The length of the CDR3 is 13 residues. The V end lost 0 bases, the J end lost 6 bases, and 6 bases lay between the germline ends. The DNA read from the CDR3 is TGCGCCAGCAGTGAGTCGACTAGCAATGAG. Encoded protein: CASSESTSNE. The whole CDR3 protein is CASSESTSNEQFF.

Judged by abundance, this clone is medium-sized (0.01 to 0.1%). The part of the CDR3 DNA that was read is TGTGCCAGCAGCTATGGGACTGTAGCGGGGCTCGATACG. Translating it yields CASSYGTVAGLDT. The whole CDR3 region reads CASSYGTVAGLDTQYF. This chain links TRBV7-3 with TRBJ2-3, with TRBD2 matching 8 bases. The CDR3 extends 3 residues past the end of the read, so its final part is completed from the germline J gene. With 4 bases clipped from V and 6 bases from J, the junction kept 12 bases outside the gene matches. From germline, CDR1 is SGHTA and CDR2 FQGTGA. The CDR3 covers 16 residues.

There are many counts of this clone. Here the CDR3 reads CASRDRGETQYF. The CDR3 DNA, read in part, is TGTGCCAGCCGGGACAGGGGAGAGACC. This chain uses TRBV2 with TRBJ2-5, with 10 bases lining up with TRBD1. The CDR3 end is not reached by the read, which stops 3 residues before it; the germline J gene fills it in. The length of the CDR3 is 12 residues. Germline values: CDR1 SNHLY, CDR2 FYNNEI. With 8 bases clipped from V and 4 bases from J, the junction kept 1 base outside the gene matches.

This clone has at least ten counts. The DNA ends 3 residues before the CDR3 does, and the rest of the CDR3 is filled in from the germline J gene. The V and J genes are TRBV20-1 and TRBJ2-1; no clear D gene. This CDR3 region has 11 residues. V lost 3 bases and J lost 7, with 7 bases in between. Germline-derived CDR1 and CDR2 are DFQATT and SNEGSKA (reference sequence). CDR3 region: CSASTKNEQFF. Incomplete CDR3 DNA: TGCAGTGCTAGCACAAAGAATGAG.

In regard to this clone: The CDR3 extends 3 residues past the end of the read, so its final part is completed from the germline J gene. The chain carries TRBV19 and TRBJ1-5; D is possibly TRBD1 (6 bases). V was pared by 5 bases and J by 7 bases, with 12 bases between. The CDR3 runs to 13 residues. Germline CDR1 LNHDA, CDR2 SQIVND (reference sequence). This chain's CDR3 is CASSPQGSQPQHF. The sequenced part of the CDR3 DNA is TGTGCCAGTAGTCCACAGGGTAGCCAGCCC.

Ten or more counts support this clone. The CDR3 extends 3 residues past the end of the read, so its final part is completed from the germline J gene. The rearrangement joins TRBV7-2 to TRBJ2-3; 7 nucleotides align to TRBD1. This CDR3 region has 13 residues. Germline trimming cut 6 bases from V and 6 bases from J; bases unmatched to any gene: 6. Per germline, CDR1 SGHTA and CDR2 FQGNSA. The CDR3 loop is CASRTTGFDTQYF. The CDR3 bases that were read are TGTGCCAGCAGGACGACAGGGTTCGATACG.

This clone was counted a few times. The CDR3 sequence is CASSYGDSVYGYTF. The covered CDR3 bases are TGTGCCAGCAGTTACGGGGACAGTGTCTATGGC. The chain uses TRBV7-9 and TRBJ1-2; 7 bases fit TRBD1. The read terminates 3 residues before the CDR3 end, so the remaining end is supplied by the germline J gene. Trimming removed 6 bases from V and 4 bases from J; junction bases left unmatched: 8. The germline V gene encodes CDR1 SEHNR and CDR2 FQNEAQ (reference sequence). CDR3 length equals 14 residues.

This clone has a handful of counts. The read terminates 3 residues ahead of where the CDR3 ends, so the germline J gene completes it. This sequence joins TRBV7-9 and TRBJ1-2; no clear D gene. The CDR3 totals 12 residues. Germline CDR1 SEHNR, CDR2 FQNEAQ (reference sequence). V lost 6 bases to trimming and J lost 5 bases, with 10 bases between them. Incomplete CDR3 DNA: TGTGCCAGCAGGAGGGCGAATTATGGC. It encodes CASRRANYG. The full CDR3 protein reads CASRRANYGYTF.

This clone was seen at least ten times. The sequence runs out 3 residues before the end of the CDR3; the remainder is reconstructed from the germline J gene. The rearrangement uses TRBV18 and TRBJ2-3, with 12 bases identical to TRBD2. The CDR3 has 16 residues. Germline assignment: CDR1 KGHSH and CDR2 LQKENI. V lost 4 bases and J lost 3; bases outside the gene matches: 5. The sequenced CDR3 bases are TGTGCCAGCTCACTATATGGGACTAGCGGGACAGATACG. Residues: CASSLYGTSGTDT. The CDR3 as a whole reads CASSLYGTSGTDTQYF.

This clone was counted many times. The read terminates 3 residues before the CDR3 end, so the remaining end is supplied by the germline J gene. The genes are TRBV12-5 and TRBJ2-5; the match to TRBD1 covers 9 bases. Germline V gene data show CDR1 as LGHNT and CDR2 as FRNRAP. The V segment lost 1 base and the J segment 1 base; nucleotides outside the gene matches: 4. The CDR3 is 16 amino acids. The CDR3 is CASGLEGTGIQETQYF. The sequenced CDR3 bases are TGTGCTAGTGGTTTGGAGGGGACAGGGATCCAAGAGACC.

Many counts were recorded for this clone. The CDR3 extends 3 residues past the end of the read, so its final part is completed from the germline J gene. The rearrangement joins TRBV5-1 to TRBJ1-1; TRBD1 aligns across 8 bases. The CDR3 length is 16 residues. CDR1 is SGHRS and CDR2 is YFSETQ in the germline V gene. Germline trimming cut 1 base from V and 0 bases from J; bases unmatched to any gene: 5. The sequenced CDR3 bases are TGCGCCAGCAGCTTGCAGGGGGCCCTCGTGAACACTGAA. It is translated as CASSLQGALVNTE. The CDR3 in full is CASSLQGALVNTEAFF.

The table lists this clone with many counts. The CDR3 extends 3 residues past the end of the read, so its final part is completed from the germline J gene. The V and J genes are TRBV20-1 and TRBJ2-5; 8 bases align to TRBD2. Germline V gene lookup returns CDR1 DFQATT and CDR2 SNEGSKA (reference sequence). CDR3 length equals 15 residues. The J segment lost 7 bases and the V segment lost 3 bases, leaving 13 bases of the junction unmatched. The sequenced part of the CDR3 DNA is TGCAGTGCTAGCGACGCCACTAGCGGCGGTTCGACC. This translates into CSASDATSGGST. The CDR3 in full is CSASDATSGGSTQYF.

This clone is termed medium-sized. From the germline J gene comes the end of the CDR3, since the read stops 3 residues before it. The V gene is TRBV14, the J gene TRBJ2-6; 8 bases match TRBD1. CDR3 size: 18 residues. Germline CDR1 SGHDN, CDR2 FVKESK. The V segment lost 1 base and the J segment 0 bases; nucleotides outside the gene matches: 5. The CDR3 loop is CASSQGAGGLSGANVLTF. CDR3 DNA, as far as it was read: TGTGCCAGCAGCCAAGGTGCAGGGGGCCTCTCTGGGGCCAACGTC. Full variable domain (outside the CDR3, taken from reference TRBV14 and TRBJ2-6): EAGVTQFPSHSVIEKGQTVTLRCDPISGHDNLYWYRRVMGKEIKFLLHFVKESKQDESGMPNNRFLAERTGGTYSTLKVQPAELEDSGVYFCASSQGAGGLSGANVLTFGAGSRLTVL.